What follows are 5 T cell receptor beta chains derived from one specimen sequenced in a study of OX40 agonist ivuxolimab in advanced cancers. This table comes from immunoSEQ multiplex PCR, and its TCRdb copy is limited to in-frame clones, with some not included. This table has about 50,000 clones, 84% appearing once. The specimen was CD4+ or CD8+ T cells sorted from blood, collected in a trial of the OX40 agonist ivuxolimab. The origin of the receptors is an adult with an advanced solid tumor such as melanoma, head and neck, liver or kidney cancer.

The rearrangement joins TRBV14 to TRBJ1-6; D is unresolved. V was clipped by 0 bases and J by 9 bases, with 18 bases between them. This CDR3 contains 17 residues. Germline CDR1 reads SGHDN; CDR2 reads FVKESK. CDR3 coding DNA: TGTGCCAGCAGCCAAGATCTGGGAACGACGTTTGGTTCACCCCTCCACTTT. This translates into CASSQDLGTTFGSPLHF.

This clone was counted once. The rearrangement joins TRBV15 to TRBJ1-5; the match to TRBD1 covers 10 bases. This CDR3 is 15 amino acids long. Germline V gene data show CDR1 as LNHNV and CDR2 as YYDKDF (reference sequence). The ends lost 4 bases at V and 9 bases at J; junction bases unmatched: 9. CDR3 DNA sequence: TGTGCCACCAGCAAGGACCGGGACAGGGGACGGCCCCAGCATTTT. Translating it yields CATSKDRDRGRPQHF.

The chain recombines TRBV11-1 with TRBJ2-1, with unresolved D. The CDR3 covers 15 residues. V shed 3 bases and J shed 4 bases, with 13 bases lying between them. The germline CDR1 and CDR2 sequences are SGHAT and FQDESV (reference sequence). CDR3 sequence: CASSFVSGLYNEQFF. CDR3 nucleotide sequence: TGTGCCAGCAGCTTCGTGTCTGGCCTATACAATGAGCAGTTCTTC.

V usage is TRBV6-1 and J usage is TRBJ1-1, with D unclear. Germline V CDR1 and CDR2: MNHNS, SASEGT. V was shortened by 5 bases and J by 0 bases, with 10 bases between the two germline ends. This CDR3 spans 14 amino acids. CDR3: CASSQRPVNTEAFF. The CDR3 DNA follows: TGTGCCAGCAGTCAGCGACCGGTGAACACTGAAGCTTTCTTT.

The V call is TRBV5-1, the J call TRBJ1-6; the match to TRBD1 covers 8 bases. The CDR3 length is 17 residues. Germline CDR1 is SGHRS and CDR2 is YFSETQ. Germline trimming cut 3 bases from V and 4 bases from J; bases unmatched to any gene: 9. The CDR3 reads CASSWGGRDRYNSPLHF. The CDR3 DNA sequence: TGCGCCAGCAGCTGGGGGGGCCGGGACAGGTATAATTCACCCCTCCACTTT. The complete variable domain, with remaining parts taken from reference TRBV5-1 and TRBJ1-6, reads KAGVTQTPRYLIKTRGQQVTLSCSPISGHRSVSWYQQTPGQGLQFLFEYFSETQRNKGNFPGRFSGRQFSNSRSEMNVSTLELGDSALYLCASSWGGRDRYNSPLHFGNGTRLTVT.